This TCR beta chain comes out of a study of response to subunit inactivated influenza vaccine. Points on this clonotype: The target antigen is unknown.

Germline V gene data show CDR1 as LNHNV and CDR2 as YYDKDF (reference sequence). Losses at the gene ends were 0 bases for V and 9 bases for J; bases not matched to a gene: 6. This CDR3 has 17 residues. TCRdb re-called the RT-PCR reads through MiXCR, storing one row per CDR3 protein. The repertoire holds about 540,000 distinct CDR3 sequences, approximately 15% seen once, with approximately 10% in the top ten. The study, taken as a whole, reports: Authors proposed each seasonal influenza vaccination draws in few new T cells.

The clonotype comes from a man aged 45-60 years who received an inactivated influenza vaccine. V is TRBV15 and J is TRBJ2-1; 15 nucleotides match TRBD2. Here the sequenced sample was PBMCs from blood, taken approximately 12 days after vaccination. This chain's CDR3 is CATSREGGTSGRREQFF. The CDR3 nucleotides are TGTGCCACCAGCAGAGAGGGGGGGACTAGCGGGAGGCGTGAGCAGTTCTTC.